The 12 T cell receptor beta chains below were found in one sample sequenced in a study of CXCR3-negative and CXCR3-positive naive CD8 T cells. General study findings and limits: CXCR3-negative naive cells had less hydrophobic TRB CDR3s than did CXCR3-positive naive cells.

Their antigens remain unidentified. UMI-labeled 5' RACE TRB cDNA libraries were prepared from the cells. TCRdb re-called the 5' RACE reads; every CDR3 protein appears as one record, without DNA. The clone table shows some 60,000 distinct CDR3 sequences, with the ten largest holding 0.53%. The sequenced material came from naive CXCR3+ CD8+ T cells from blood. Subset meaning: CD45RO-CCR7+CD27+CD95- naive CD8+ T cells expressing CXCR3 (TNR3+). Every receptor here comes from a human donor in good health. Some clones in this sample may be carry-over from other donors' samples.

This rearrangement joins TRBV25-1 to TRBJ1-1. Per germline, CDR1 MGHDK and CDR2 SYGVNS. The CDR3 sequence is 15 residues long. The CDR3 here is CASSESGLLNTEAFF.

This chain links TRBV6-2 or TRBV6-3 with TRBJ2-2; TCRdb calls TRBD2, which cannot be checked without DNA. Germline values: CDR1 MNHEY, CDR2 SVGEGT. This CDR3 contains 14 residues. This CDR3 is CASSTRGETGELFF.

V and J are TRBV5-1 and TRBJ1-5. CDR1 is SGHRS, CDR2 YFSETQ, per germline. This CDR3 has 15 residues. CDR3 sequence reads: CASSLAGQSNQPQHF.

The chain carries TRBV7-9 and TRBJ1-5. CDR1 SEHNR and CDR2 FQNEAQ come from the germline V gene (reference sequence). This CDR3 region has 16 residues. The CDR3 loop reads CASSLATADSNQPQHF.

The chain employs TRBV20-1 and TRBJ2-6. This CDR3 region has 11 residues. Per the germline V gene, CDR1 is DFQATT and CDR2 is SNEGSKA (reference sequence). CDR3 protein: CSGSGANVLTF.

The chain links TRBV7-3 to TRBJ2-3; TCRdb names TRBD1, which stays unverified in the absence of DNA. The germline V gene has CDR1 SGHTA and CDR2 FQGTGA. The CDR3 is 16 residues long. The CDR3 sequence is CASSDYFGAEIHTQYF.

The rearrangement joins TRBV24-1 to TRBJ1-1. Germline V gene data show CDR1 as KGHDR and CDR2 as SFDVKD. This CDR3 has 12 residues. CDR3 region: CATSDFGNEAFF.

The chain recombines TRBV5-6 with TRBJ2-1. The V gene's germline CDR1 is SGHDT and CDR2 YYEEEE. The CDR3 has 14 amino acids. Here the CDR3 reads CASSLGRSVVEQFF.

The rearrangement uses TRBV10-3 and TRBJ1-5. The germline V gene has CDR1 ENHRY and CDR2 SYGVKD. The CDR3 has 12 residues. CDR3 amino acids: CAISEGLQPQHF.

J is TRBJ2-2 and V is TRBV7-2; TCRdb selects TRBD1, and the lack of DNA leaves this call unchecked. Germline lookup yields CDR1 SGHTA and CDR2 FQGNSA. The CDR3 extends over 17 amino acids. The CDR3 is CASSFPPGQGTTGELFF.

The CDR3 reads CASSLDRHYGYTF. V is TRBV7-9 and J is TRBJ1-2; TCRdb names TRBD1, which stays unverified in the absence of DNA. The CDR3 totals 13 residues. The germline CDR1 and CDR2 sequences are SEHNR and FQNEAQ (reference sequence).

The chain recombines TRBV11-2 with TRBJ2-7; checking the TCRdb D call of TRBD2 is not possible without DNA. Germline lookup yields CDR1 SGHAT and CDR2 FQNNGV. The CDR3 spans 14 residues. The CDR3 loop is CASSPGPAAYEQYF.